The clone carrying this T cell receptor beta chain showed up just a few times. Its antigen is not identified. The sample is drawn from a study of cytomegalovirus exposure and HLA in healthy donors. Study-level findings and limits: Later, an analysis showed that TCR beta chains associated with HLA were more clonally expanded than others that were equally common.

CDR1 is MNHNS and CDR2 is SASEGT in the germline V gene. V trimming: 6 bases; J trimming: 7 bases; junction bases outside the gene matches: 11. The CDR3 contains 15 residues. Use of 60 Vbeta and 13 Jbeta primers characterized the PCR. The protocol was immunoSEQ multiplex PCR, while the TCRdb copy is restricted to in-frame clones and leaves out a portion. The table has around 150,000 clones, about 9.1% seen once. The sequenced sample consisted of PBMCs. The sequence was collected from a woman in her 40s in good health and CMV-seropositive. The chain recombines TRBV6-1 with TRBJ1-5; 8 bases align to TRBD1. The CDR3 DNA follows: TGTGCCAGCAGACTCGGGGCAGGGGGCGGCCAGCCCCAGCATTTT. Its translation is CASRLGAGGGQPQHF.